Only a few counts were recorded for the clone carrying this T cell receptor beta chain. Assay used: immunoSEQ multiplex PCR; TCRdb lists only in-frame clones, some missing. In the table there are almost 40,000 clones, around 91% of which are singletons. This sample is part of a study of T cell changes during pregnancy in multiple sclerosis. The CDR3 length is 12 residues. Trimming shortened V by 5 bases and J by 5 bases, and 7 bases separated the two germline ends. CDR1 LNHDA and CDR2 SQIVND come from the germline V gene (reference sequence). This sequence was found in a female donor in good health, enrolled as a control in a pregnancy study. Here the sequenced sample was CD4+ T cells from peripheral blood mononuclear cells, taken in the second trimester of pregnancy. V and J are TRBV19 and TRBJ1-3; D is uncertain. The CDR3 sequence: CASSATRNTIYF. CDR3 sequence (DNA): TGTGCCAGTAGTGCTACGAGAAACACCATATATTTT. Together with reference TRBV19 and TRBJ1-3, the CDR3 gives the full variable domain: DGGITQSPKYLFRKEGQNVTLSCEQNLNHDAMYWYRQDPGQGLRLIYYSQIVNDFQKGDIAEGYSVSREKKESFPLTVTSAQKNPTAFYLCASSATRNTIYFGEGSWLTVV.